This T cell receptor (beta chain) came from a study of cytomegalovirus exposure and HLA in healthy donors. General study results and limits: Common viral pathogens were later found to be apparently linked to several of the most significant clusters. V segments that were indistinguishable, TRBV6-2 and TRBV6-3 among them, were omitted from analysis. TCR beta sequences numbering over 15,000 were associated with HLA alleles at 0.05 false discovery rate in a later analysis.

The CDR3 loop spans 16 amino acids. V shed 3 bases and J 6 bases; nucleotides not matched to a gene: 7. Looked up from germline, CDR1 is MNHEY and CDR2 is SMNVEV (reference sequence). 13 Jbeta primers and 60 Vbeta primers were used for the PCR. Authors' analysis steps: Among the unique TCR beta chains that a later analysis counted, about 85 million in all, roughly 9.9 million were shared. The table came from immunoSEQ multiplex PCR; TCRdb's copy has only in-frame clones and leaves some out. D and trimming come from the DNA, and the V and J calls and clone size come from that table. Its table records 65,000 to 95,000 clones. On this clone itself: Its antigen remains unknown.

The rearrangement joins TRBV27 to TRBJ2-1; 11 bases line up with TRBD2. This clonotype was sampled from a man in his thirties or forties in good health and CMV-seronegative. Sequencing was carried out using PBMCs. The chain's CDR3 is CASSFKGLAGGNEQFF. In DNA, the CDR3 is TGTGCCAGCAGTTTTAAAGGGCTAGCGGGAGGCAATGAGCAGTTCTTC.